Given below is one T cell receptor beta chain in context. The CDR3 extends over 14 amino acids. Trimming removed 2 bases from V and 5 bases from J, with 12 bases in between. Per germline, CDR1 MNHNS and CDR2 SASEGT. This record comes from a study of shared clonotypes between healthy human individuals. Generated by immunoSEQ multiplex PCR, the TCRdb table keeps only in-frame clones and is missing some. This repertoire shows about 1.1 million clones, around 77% found once; its top ten account for 0.85% to 1%. Specimen: memory CD4+ T cells from PBMCs. Specified subset: CD45RA-negative fraction. This TCR was recovered from a man between 18 and 35 years old in good health. Some clones in this sample may be carry-over from other donors' samples. This chain connects TRBV6-1 to TRBJ2-5; no firm D call. In nucleotides, the CDR3 is TGTGCCAGCAGTGAATGGAAGGCATGGGAGACCCAGTACTTC. It translates to CASSEWKAWETQYF.